This T cell receptor beta chain was sequenced for a study of PD-1 blockade in classical Hodgkin lymphoma. Trimming cost V 2 bases and J 8 bases; bases outside gene matches: 4. The germline CDR1 and CDR2 sequences are SGHVS and FNYEAQ. The CDR3 length is 14 residues. Sequenced by immunoSEQ multiplex PCR; TCRdb stores in-frame clones only, minus some. The sample includes roughly 30,000 clones, around 79% seen only once; the top ten take around 0.6%. The time point was: cycle 4 day 1 (C4D1), after less than 7 weeks of nivolumab. All patients relapsed after autologous stem cell transplantation, and brentuximab vedotin exposure varied. Purified CD4+ T cells were obtained from thawed PBMCs through magnetic negative selection.

The V call is TRBV7-6, the J call TRBJ2-1; 9 bases line up with TRBD1. The sequence was collected from a human donor with classical Hodgkin lymphoma. This material consisted of CD4+ T cells from blood, taken before the fourth cycle of nivolumab. Here the CDR3 reads CASSLTDRGYEQFF. DNA of the CDR3: TGTGCCAGCAGCTTAACAGACAGGGGGTATGAGCAGTTCTTC.